The sequence of this T cell receptor (beta chain) was determined in a study of shared clonotypes between healthy human individuals. This clone appeared once. The antigen is undetermined. CD8 cells classed as naive were CD45RO-negative and positively selected for CCR7, excluding terminally differentiated effector memory CD45RA+ cells. Regarding the study as a whole: Generally, naive subsets came out with larger estimated richness than memory subsets.

The CDR3 covers 15 residues. Per germline, CDR1 MGHRA and CDR2 YSYEKL. The J segment lost 1 base and the V segment lost 4 bases, leaving 6 bases of the junction unmatched. The repertoire was sequenced with immunoSEQ multiplex PCR; TCRdb's copy has only in-frame clones and lacks some. The sample holds approximately 840,000 clones, about 96% seen once. The source is a man aged 25-40 years in good health. The specimen sequenced was naive CD8+ T cells sorted from blood. This chain connects TRBV4-1 to TRBJ2-7; 8 bases map to TRBD2. The CDR3 sequence is CASSLLLAVSYEQYF. The CDR3 DNA reads as TGCGCCAGCAGCCTCCTACTAGCGGTATCCTACGAGCAGTACTTC.